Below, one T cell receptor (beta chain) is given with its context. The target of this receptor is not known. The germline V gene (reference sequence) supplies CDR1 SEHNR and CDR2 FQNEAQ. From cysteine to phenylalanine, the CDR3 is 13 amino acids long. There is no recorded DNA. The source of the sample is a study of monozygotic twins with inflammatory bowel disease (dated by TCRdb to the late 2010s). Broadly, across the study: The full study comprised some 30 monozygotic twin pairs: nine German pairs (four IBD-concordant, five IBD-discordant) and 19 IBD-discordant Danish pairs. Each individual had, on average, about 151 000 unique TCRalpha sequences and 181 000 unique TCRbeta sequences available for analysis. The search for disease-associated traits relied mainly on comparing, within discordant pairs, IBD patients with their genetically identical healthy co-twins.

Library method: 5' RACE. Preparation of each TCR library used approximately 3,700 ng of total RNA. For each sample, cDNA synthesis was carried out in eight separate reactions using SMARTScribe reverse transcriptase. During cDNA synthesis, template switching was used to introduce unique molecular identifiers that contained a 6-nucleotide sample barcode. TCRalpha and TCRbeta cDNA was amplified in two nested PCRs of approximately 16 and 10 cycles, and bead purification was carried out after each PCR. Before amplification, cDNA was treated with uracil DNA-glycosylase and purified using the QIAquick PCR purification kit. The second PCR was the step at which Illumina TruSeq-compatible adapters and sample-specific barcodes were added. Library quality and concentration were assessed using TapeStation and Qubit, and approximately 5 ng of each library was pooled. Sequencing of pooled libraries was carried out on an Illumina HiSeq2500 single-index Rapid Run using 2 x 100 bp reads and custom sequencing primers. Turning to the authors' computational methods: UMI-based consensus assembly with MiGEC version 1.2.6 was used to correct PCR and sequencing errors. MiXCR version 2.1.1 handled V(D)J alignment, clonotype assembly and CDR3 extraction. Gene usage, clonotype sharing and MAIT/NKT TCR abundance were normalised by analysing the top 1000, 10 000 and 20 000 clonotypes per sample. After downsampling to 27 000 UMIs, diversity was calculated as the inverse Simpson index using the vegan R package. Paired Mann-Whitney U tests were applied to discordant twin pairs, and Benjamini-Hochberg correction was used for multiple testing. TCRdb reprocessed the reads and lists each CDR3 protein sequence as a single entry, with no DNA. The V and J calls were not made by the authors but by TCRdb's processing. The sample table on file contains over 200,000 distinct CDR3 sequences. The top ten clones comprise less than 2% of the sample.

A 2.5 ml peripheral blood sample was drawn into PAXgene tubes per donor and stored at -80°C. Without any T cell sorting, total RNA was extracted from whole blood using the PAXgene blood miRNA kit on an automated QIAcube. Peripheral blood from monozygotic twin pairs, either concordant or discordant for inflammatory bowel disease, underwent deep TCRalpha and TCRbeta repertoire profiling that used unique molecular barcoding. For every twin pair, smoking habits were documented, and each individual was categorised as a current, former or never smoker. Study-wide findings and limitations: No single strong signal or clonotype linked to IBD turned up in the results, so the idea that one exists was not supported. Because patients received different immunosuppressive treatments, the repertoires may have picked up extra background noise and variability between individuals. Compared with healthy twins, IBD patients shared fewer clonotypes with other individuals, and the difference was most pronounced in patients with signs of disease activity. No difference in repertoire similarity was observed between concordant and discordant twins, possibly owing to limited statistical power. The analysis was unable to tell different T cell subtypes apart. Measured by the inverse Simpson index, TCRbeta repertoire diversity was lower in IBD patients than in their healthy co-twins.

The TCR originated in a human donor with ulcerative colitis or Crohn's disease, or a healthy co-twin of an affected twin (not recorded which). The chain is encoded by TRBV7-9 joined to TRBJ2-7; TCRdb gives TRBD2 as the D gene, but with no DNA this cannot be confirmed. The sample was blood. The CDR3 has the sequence CASSRRALMEQYF.